One and the same sample provided the 8 T cell receptor beta chains below, sequenced in a study of blood T cell repertoires in COVID-19. Using immunoSEQ multiplex PCR, the repertoire was profiled, and TCRdb retains in-frame clones only, with some absent. The data show hundreds of thousands of clones, around 89% seen once. Sequencing was done on a sample of PBMCs or T cells enriched from blood (not recorded which). Receptors originate from a young man who had recovered from COVID-19.

The J gene is TRBJ2-3, the V gene TRBV3-1 (or the pseudogene TRBV3-2), with a weak D call TRBD2 (6 bases). This CDR3 is built from 14 residues. Trimming pared 4 bases from V and 4 bases from J, leaving 12 bases between. Germline values: CDR1 LGHDT, CDR2 YNNKEL (reference sequence). CDR3 nucleotides: TGTGCCAGCAGCCCTCAAGGGAGGCCAGATACGCAGTATTTT. Its translation: CASSPQGRPDTQYF.

This chain joins TRBV4-2 and TRBJ1-2; the match to TRBD1 covers 9 bases. V was clipped by 4 bases and J by 2 bases; unmatched bases: 5. The CDR3 is 15 residues long. Germline assignment: CDR1 LGHNA and CDR2 YNFKEQ. CDR3 region: CASSREQGANYGYTF. The CDR3 coding sequence is TGTGCCAGCAGCCGAGAACAGGGGGCGAACTATGGCTACACCTTC.

V is TRBV5-4 and J is TRBJ1-2; no firm D call. Germline CDR1 is SGHNT and CDR2 is YYREEE (reference sequence). V was cut by 2 bases and J by 4 bases, with 12 bases left in between. This CDR3 spans 14 amino acids. This CDR3 is CASSFDPGSYGYTF. The CDR3 coding sequence is TGTGCCAGCAGCTTTGATCCGGGGAGCTATGGCTACACCTTC.

The genes are TRBV5-1 and TRBJ1-4; no definite D call. The CDR3 covers 14 residues. V lost 4 bases, J lost 10 bases, and 17 bases lay in between. Germline CDR1 and CDR2: SGHRS and YFSETQ. CDR3 loop: CASSGTGSAVKLFF. CDR3 nucleotides: TGCGCCAGCAGCGGAACCGGGTCCGCTGTAAAACTGTTTTTT.

The chain combines TRBV6-5 with TRBJ1-1; D might be TRBD1 (6 bases). The germline V gene has CDR1 MNHEY and CDR2 SVGAGI. Trimming removed 6 bases at V and 5 bases at J, with 16 bases between. CDR3 size: 14 residues. CDR3 loop: CASSLRGRETEAFF. The CDR3 coding sequence is TGTGCCAGCAGCCTCAGGGGCCGAGAAACTGAAGCTTTCTTT.

For this clone: The sample contains more than one DNA sequence encoding this CDR3. The chain has TRBV28 and TRBJ2-7, with 8 positions matching TRBD2. The CDR3 loop spans 12 amino acids. Trimming at V came to 6 bases and at J to 3 bases, leaving 1 base not matched to a gene. Germline loops: CDR1 MDHEN, CDR2 SYDVKM. In nucleotides, the CDR3 is TGTGCCAGCAGAGCGGGAGACTACGAGCAGTACTTC. Protein product: CASRAGDYEQYF.

This sequence joins TRBV19 and TRBJ1-2; D is ambiguous. V was trimmed by 10 bases and J by 7 bases, leaving 13 bases between them. The CDR3 covers 11 residues. Per germline, CDR1 LNHDA and CDR2 SQIVND (reference sequence). For the CDR3, the DNA is TGTGCCACCACAGATTTATCTGGCTACACCTTC. Its translation: CATTDLSGYTF.

This chain connects TRBV7-2 to TRBJ1-6, with D unclear. CDR1 and CDR2 (germline): SGHTA, FQGNSA. The CDR3 runs 13 residues. V lost 3 bases and J lost 5, with 5 bases in between. CDR3 sequence (DNA): TGTGCCAGCAGCTTTGTAGATAATTCACCCCTCCACTTT. Translation: CASSFVDNSPLHF.